This passage covers 5 T cell receptor beta chains from one sample sequenced in a study of blood T cell repertoires in COVID-19. Generated by immunoSEQ multiplex PCR, the TCRdb table keeps only in-frame clones and is missing some. This table has nearly 250,000 clones, more than 75% appearing once. Sequencing input: peripheral blood. All receptors derive from a woman over 75 with COVID-19, enrolled during active disease.

Regarding this clone: A junction boundary mismatches the germline segment, possibly from a read error. CDR3: CASSEMERGYSEQFF. The CDR3, as DNA: TGTGCCAGCAGTGAAATGGAACGGGGATACAGTGAGCAGTTCTTC. The chain is built from TRBV2 and TRBJ2-1, with D possibly being TRBD2 (5 bases). The germline gives CDR1 SNHLY, CDR2 FYNNEI. This CDR3 has 15 amino acids.

The chain joins TRBV2 to TRBJ1-1, with 8 bases that match TRBD1. Germline V CDR1 and CDR2: SNHLY, FYNNEI. The junction had 8 bases not matched to a gene; V was cut back by 7 bases and J by 1 base. There are 15 residues in the CDR3. The CDR3: CASTSSGGANTEAFF. CDR3 coding DNA: TGTGCCAGCACCTCCTCAGGGGGCGCGAACACTGAAGCTTTCTTT.

This clone was recorded a few times. The chain has TRBV24-1 and TRBJ1-2, with 8 nucleotides matching TRBD1. Germline CDR1 reads KGHDR; CDR2 reads SFDVKD. The length of the CDR3 is 12 residues. V lost 9 bases to trimming and J lost 6 bases; unmatched junction nucleotides: 5. For the CDR3, the DNA is TGTGCCACCTCAGGGGGCGTGGATGGCTACACCTTC. It yields the protein CATSGGVDGYTF.

This sequence joins TRBV6-2 or TRBV6-3 and TRBJ2-2, with TRBD2 identical over 13 bases. Germline CDR1 is MNHEY and CDR2 is SVGEGT. The CDR3 runs 19 residues. With V trimmed by 6 bases and J by 5 bases, 15 bases remained unmatched. The chain's CDR3 is CASSDTWTSGGRPTGELFF. The CDR3 DNA follows: TGTGCCAGCAGCGATACCTGGACTAGCGGGGGACGACCAACCGGGGAGCTGTTTTTT.

This clone has only a few counts. This chain connects TRBV30 to TRBJ1-1; D gene ambiguous. Trimming took off 1 base at V and 10 bases at J, with 13 bases between the two ends. Looked up from germline, CDR1 is GTSNPN and CDR2 is SVGIG (reference sequence). This CDR3 is 12 amino acids long. The CDR3 DNA sequence: TGTGCCTGGAGTGGATTGACTCTTGGAGCTTTCTTT. Translating gives CAWSGLTLGAFF.